Listed here are 4 T cell receptor beta chains from one sample, sequenced in a study of cytomegalovirus exposure and HLA in healthy donors. The study ran its PCR with 60 Vbeta and 13 Jbeta primers. Clones were read by immunoSEQ multiplex PCR, and TCRdb kept only the in-frame ones, dropping some. The sample holds 150,000 to 200,000 clones, about 72% seen once. The sample was PBMCs. These receptors were taken from a girl under 18 in good health and CMV-seronegative.

This sequence joins TRBV5-1 and TRBJ2-7; D is unresolved. This CDR3 has 13 amino acids. From germline, CDR1 is SGHRS and CDR2 YFSETQ. Trimming removed 0 bases from V and 0 bases from J, with 4 bases in between. The CDR3 protein is CASSLAYSYEQYF. CDR3 DNA: TGCGCCAGCAGCTTGGCCTACTCCTACGAGCAGTACTTC.

The rearrangement joins TRBV25-1 to TRBJ2-1; 9 positions agree with TRBD2. The CDR3 runs to 17 residues. Germline assignment: CDR1 MGHDK and CDR2 SYGVNS. V gave up 2 bases and J gave up 2 bases; unmatched junction bases: 7. CDR3 DNA sequence: TGTGCCAGCAGTGAAATCGGAGCTAGCGGGGCCTACAATGAGCAGTTCTTC. As protein: CASSEIGASGAYNEQFF.

This chain links TRBV28 with TRBJ1-5, with D unclear. CDR1 is MDHEN and CDR2 is SYDVKM in the germline V gene. The CDR3 contains 15 residues. V lost 2 bases, J lost 3 bases, and 11 bases lay in between. CDR3 in DNA: TGTGCCAGCAGTTTAGGATTCGGGAACAATCAGCCCCAGCATTTT. Protein: CASSLGFGNNQPQHF.

This clone turned up a few times. The chain carries TRBV14 and TRBJ1-1, with 7 bases fitting TRBD1. Losses at the gene ends were 4 bases for V and 4 bases for J; bases not matched to a gene: 12. This CDR3 region has 16 residues. CDR1 and CDR2 from the germline V gene are SGHDN and FVKESK. The CDR3 here is CASSLRGGRGTTEAFF. In nucleotides, the CDR3 is TGTGCCAGCAGCCTCAGGGGCGGCAGGGGGACCACTGAAGCTTTCTTT.